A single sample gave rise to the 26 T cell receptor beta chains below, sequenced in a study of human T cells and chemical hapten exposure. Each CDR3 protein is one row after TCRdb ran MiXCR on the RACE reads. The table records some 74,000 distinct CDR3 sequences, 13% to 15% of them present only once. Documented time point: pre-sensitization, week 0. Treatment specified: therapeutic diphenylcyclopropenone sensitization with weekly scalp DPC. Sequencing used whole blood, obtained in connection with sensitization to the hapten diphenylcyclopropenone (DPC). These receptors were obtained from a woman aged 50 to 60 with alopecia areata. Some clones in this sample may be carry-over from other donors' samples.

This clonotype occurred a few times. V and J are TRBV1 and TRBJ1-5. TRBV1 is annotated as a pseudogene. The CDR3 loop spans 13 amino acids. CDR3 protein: CTSRGHTNQPQHF. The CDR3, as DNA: TGCACCAGCAGAGGACATACCAATCAGCCCCAGCATTTT.

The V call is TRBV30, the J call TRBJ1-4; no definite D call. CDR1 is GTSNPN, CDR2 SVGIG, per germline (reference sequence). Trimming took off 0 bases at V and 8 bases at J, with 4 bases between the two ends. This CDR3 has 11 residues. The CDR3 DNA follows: TGTGCCTGGAGTGTATCGGAAAAACTGTTTTTT. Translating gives CAWSVSEKLFF.

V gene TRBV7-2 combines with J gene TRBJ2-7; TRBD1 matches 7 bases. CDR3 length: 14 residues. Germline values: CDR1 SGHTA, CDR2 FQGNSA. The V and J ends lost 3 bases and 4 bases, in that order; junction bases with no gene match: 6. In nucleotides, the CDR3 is TGTGCCAGCAGCTTTGTCGGCAGGGGGTACGAGCAGTACTTC. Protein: CASSFVGRGYEQYF.

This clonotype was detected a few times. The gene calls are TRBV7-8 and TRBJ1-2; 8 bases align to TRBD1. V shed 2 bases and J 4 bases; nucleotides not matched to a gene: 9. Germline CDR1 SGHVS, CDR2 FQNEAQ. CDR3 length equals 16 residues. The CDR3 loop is CASSLLNPGQAYGYTF. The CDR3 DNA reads TGTGCCAGCAGCTTACTCAATCCGGGACAGGCCTATGGCTACACCTTC.

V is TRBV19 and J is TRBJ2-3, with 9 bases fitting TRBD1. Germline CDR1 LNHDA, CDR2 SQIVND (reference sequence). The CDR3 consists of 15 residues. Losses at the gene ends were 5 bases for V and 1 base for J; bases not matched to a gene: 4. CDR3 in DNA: TGTGCCAGTAGTCCGGGACAGGGTCGCACAGATACGCAGTATTTT. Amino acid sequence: CASSPGQGRTDTQYF.

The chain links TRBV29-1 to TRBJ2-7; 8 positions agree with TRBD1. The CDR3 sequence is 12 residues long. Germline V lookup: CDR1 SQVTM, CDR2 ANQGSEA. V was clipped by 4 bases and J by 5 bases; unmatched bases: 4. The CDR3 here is CSVVGQGHEQYF. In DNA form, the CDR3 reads TGCAGCGTTGTAGGACAGGGACACGAGCAGTACTTC.

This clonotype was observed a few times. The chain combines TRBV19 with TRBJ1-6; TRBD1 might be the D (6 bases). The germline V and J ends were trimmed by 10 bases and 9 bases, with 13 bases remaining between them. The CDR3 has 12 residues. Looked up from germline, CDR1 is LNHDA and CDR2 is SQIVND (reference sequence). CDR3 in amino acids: CATSWGRSPLHF. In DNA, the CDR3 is TGTGCCACCTCCTGGGGGCGTTCACCCCTCCACTTT. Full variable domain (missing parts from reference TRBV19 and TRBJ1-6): DGGITQSPKYLFRKEGQNVTLSCEQNLNHDAMYWYRQDPGQGLRLIYYSQIVNDFQKGDIAEGYSVSREKKESFPLTVTSAQKNPTAFYLCATSWGRSPLHFGNGTRLTVT.

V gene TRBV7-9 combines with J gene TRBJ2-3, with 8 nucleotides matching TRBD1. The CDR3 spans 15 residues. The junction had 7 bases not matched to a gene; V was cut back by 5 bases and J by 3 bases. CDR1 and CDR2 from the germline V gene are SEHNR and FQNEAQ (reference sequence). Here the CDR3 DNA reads TGTGCCAGCAGCCACGGACAGGGCCCAACAGATACGCAGTATTTT. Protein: CASSHGQGPTDTQYF.

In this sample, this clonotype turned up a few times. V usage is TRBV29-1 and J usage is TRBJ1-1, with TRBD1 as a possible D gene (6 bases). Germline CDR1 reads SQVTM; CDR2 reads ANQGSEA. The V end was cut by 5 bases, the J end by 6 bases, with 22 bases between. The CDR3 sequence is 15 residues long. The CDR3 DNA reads TGCAGCGTTTCCGGGACGAAAATGGGGGGCGCTGAAGCTTTCTTT. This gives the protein CSVSGTKMGGAEAFF.

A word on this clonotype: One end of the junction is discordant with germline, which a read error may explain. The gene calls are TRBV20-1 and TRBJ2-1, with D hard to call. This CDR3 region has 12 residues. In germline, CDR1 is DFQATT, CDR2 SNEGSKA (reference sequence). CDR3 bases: TGCAGTCCTAGTAAGCCGCCCAATGAGCAGTTCTTC. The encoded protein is CSPSKPPNEQFF.

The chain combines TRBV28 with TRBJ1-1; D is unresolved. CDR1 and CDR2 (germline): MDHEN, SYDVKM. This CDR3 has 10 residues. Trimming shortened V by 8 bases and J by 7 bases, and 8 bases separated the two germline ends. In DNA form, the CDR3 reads TGTGCCAGCTTCGGTAATGAAGCTTTCTTT. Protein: CASFGNEAFF.

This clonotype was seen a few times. CDR3 sequence (DNA): TGTGCCAGCAGCTTGGGGACAGCTAGCACAGATACGCAGTATTTT. This gives the protein CASSLGTASTDTQYF. The rearrangement joins TRBV7-9 to TRBJ2-3; TRBD1 agrees at 7 bases. CDR1 is SEHNR and CDR2 is FQNEAQ in the germline V gene (reference sequence). With V trimmed by 3 bases and J by 0 bases, 3 bases remained unmatched. The CDR3 covers 15 residues.

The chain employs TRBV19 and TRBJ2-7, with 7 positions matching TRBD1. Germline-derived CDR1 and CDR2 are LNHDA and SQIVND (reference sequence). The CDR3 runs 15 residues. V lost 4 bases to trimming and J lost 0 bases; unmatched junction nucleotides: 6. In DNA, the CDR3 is TGTGCCAGTAGTAACCAACAGGGGAGCTCCTACGAGCAGTACTTC. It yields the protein CASSNQQGSSYEQYF.

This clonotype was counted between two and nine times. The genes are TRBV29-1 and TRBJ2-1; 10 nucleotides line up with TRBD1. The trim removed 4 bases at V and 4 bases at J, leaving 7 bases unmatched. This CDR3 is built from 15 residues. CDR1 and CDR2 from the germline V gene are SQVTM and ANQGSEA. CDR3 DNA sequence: TGCAGCGTTGGACGAGGGGGACAGGGGTACAATGAGCAGTTCTTC. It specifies CSVGRGGQGYNEQFF.

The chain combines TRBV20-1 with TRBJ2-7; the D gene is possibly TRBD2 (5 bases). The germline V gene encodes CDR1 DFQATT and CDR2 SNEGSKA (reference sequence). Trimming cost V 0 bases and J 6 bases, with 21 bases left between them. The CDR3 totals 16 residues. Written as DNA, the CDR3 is TGCAGTGCTAGAGATAAGTTCCCAGCGGAGGAAGGCGAGCAGTACTTC. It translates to CSARDKFPAEEGEQYF.

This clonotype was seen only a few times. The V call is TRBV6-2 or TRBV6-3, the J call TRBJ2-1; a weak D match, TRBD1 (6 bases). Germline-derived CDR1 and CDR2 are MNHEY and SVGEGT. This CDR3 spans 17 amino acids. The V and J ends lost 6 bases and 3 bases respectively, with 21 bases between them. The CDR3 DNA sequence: TGTGCCAGCAGACGCAGACAGGCGCCGGGGATCTACAATGAGCAGTTCTTC. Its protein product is CASRRRQAPGIYNEQFF.

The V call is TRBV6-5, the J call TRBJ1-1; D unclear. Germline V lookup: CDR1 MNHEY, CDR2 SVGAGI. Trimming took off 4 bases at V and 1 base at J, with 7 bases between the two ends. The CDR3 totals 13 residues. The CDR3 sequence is CASSSEGNTEAFF. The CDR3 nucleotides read TGTGCCAGCAGTTCCGAGGGGAACACTGAAGCTTTCTTT.

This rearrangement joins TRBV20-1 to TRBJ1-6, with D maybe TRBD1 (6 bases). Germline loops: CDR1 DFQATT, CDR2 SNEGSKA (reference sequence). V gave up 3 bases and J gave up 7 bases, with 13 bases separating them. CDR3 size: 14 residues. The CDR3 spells CSASGGRGNSPLHF. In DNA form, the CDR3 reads TGCAGTGCTAGTGGGGGCAGGGGAAATTCACCCCTCCACTTT.

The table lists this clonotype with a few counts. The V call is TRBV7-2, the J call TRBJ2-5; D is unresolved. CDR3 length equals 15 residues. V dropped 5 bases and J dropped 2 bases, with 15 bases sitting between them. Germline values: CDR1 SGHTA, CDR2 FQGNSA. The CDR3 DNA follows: TGTGCCAGCAGCCCAAGAACGTCGAATCAAGAGACCCAGTACTTC. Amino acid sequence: CASSPRTSNQETQYF.

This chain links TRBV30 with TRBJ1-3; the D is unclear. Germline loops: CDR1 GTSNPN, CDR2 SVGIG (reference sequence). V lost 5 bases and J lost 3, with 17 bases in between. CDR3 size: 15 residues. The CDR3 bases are TGTGCCTGGTACGAGGTCGGCGAAGGTGGAAACACCATATATTTT. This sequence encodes CAWYEVGEGGNTIYF.

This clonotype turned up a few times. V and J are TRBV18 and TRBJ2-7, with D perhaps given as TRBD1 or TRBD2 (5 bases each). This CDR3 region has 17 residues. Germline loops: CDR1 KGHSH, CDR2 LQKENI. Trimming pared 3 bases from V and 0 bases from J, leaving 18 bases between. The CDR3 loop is CASSPERDQRSSYEQYF. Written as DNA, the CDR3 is TGTGCCAGCTCACCGGAGAGGGACCAGCGGAGCTCCTACGAGCAGTACTTC.

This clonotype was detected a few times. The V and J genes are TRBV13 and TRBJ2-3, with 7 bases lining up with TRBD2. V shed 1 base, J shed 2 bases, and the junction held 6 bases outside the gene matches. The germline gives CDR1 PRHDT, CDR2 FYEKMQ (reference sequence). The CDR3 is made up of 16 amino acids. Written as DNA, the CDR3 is TGTGCCAGCAGCTTAGCGGCGGGAGCCTACACAGATACGCAGTATTTT. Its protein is CASSLAAGAYTDTQYF.

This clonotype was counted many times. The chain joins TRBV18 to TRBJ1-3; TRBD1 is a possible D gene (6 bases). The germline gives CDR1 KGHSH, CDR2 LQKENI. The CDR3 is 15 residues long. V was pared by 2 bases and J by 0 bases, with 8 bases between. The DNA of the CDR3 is TGTGCCAGCTCACCAACAGGGATCTCTGGAAACACCATATATTTT. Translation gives CASSPTGISGNTIYF.

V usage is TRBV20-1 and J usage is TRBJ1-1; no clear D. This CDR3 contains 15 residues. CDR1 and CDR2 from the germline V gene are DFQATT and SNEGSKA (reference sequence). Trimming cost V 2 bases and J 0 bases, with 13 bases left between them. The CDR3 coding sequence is TGCAGTGCTAGATGGGCAGGCGGATTGAACACTGAAGCTTTCTTT. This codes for CSARWAGGLNTEAFF.

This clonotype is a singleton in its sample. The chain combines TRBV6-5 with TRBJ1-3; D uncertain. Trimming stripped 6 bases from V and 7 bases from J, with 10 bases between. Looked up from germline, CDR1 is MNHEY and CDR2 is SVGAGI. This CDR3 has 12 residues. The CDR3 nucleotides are TGTGCCAGCAGGGGATTGGGGAACACCATATATTTT. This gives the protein CASRGLGNTIYF.

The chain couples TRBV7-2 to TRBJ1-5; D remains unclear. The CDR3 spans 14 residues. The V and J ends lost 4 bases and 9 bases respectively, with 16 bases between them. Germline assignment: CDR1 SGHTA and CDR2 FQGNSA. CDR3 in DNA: TGTGCCAGCAGCTCGACGGACGGGGTCGGGCCCCAGCATTTT. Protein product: CASSSTDGVGPQHF.